The next 32 T cell receptor beta chains were all read from a single sample in a study of shared clonotypes between healthy human individuals. This table comes from immunoSEQ multiplex PCR, and its TCRdb copy is limited to in-frame clones, with some not included. This table holds 980,000 or so clones, 76% found once. The sequencing input was memory CD4+ T cells sorted from blood. The subset denotes: CD45RA-negative fraction. The receptors derive from a man younger than 35 in good health.

V and J are TRBV5-6 and TRBJ1-1; TRBD1 matches 11 bases. In germline, CDR1 is SGHDT, CDR2 YYEEEE. Germline trimming cut 0 bases from V and 0 bases from J; bases unmatched to any gene: 1. The CDR3 consists of 16 residues. CDR3 region: CASSLGTGGMNTEAFF. The DNA for the CDR3 is TGTGCCAGCAGCTTGGGGACAGGGGGCATGAACACTGAAGCTTTCTTT.

The chain employs TRBV5-4 and TRBJ2-7, with 9 bases matching TRBD1. The CDR3 has 15 residues. Germline assignment: CDR1 SGHNT and CDR2 YYREEE (reference sequence). With 3 bases clipped from V and 2 bases from J, the junction kept 6 bases outside the gene matches. CDR3 region: CASSSPGQGPYEQYF. CDR3 bases: TGTGCCAGCAGCTCACCGGGACAGGGACCCTACGAGCAGTACTTC.

J is TRBJ2-1 and V is TRBV7-9; D is unresolved. Per germline, CDR1 SEHNR and CDR2 FQNEAQ (reference sequence). CDR3 length: 13 amino acids. The germline V and J ends were trimmed by 5 bases and 4 bases, with 9 bases remaining between them. The CDR3 sequence is CASSHLAYNEQFF. CDR3 nucleotide sequence: TGTGCCAGCAGCCACCTTGCTTACAATGAGCAGTTCTTC.

V and J are TRBV10-3 and TRBJ2-1; D is perhaps TRBD1 (6 bases). The CDR3 contains 14 residues. Trimming cost V 8 bases and J 2 bases, with 13 bases left between them. CDR1 and CDR2 (germline): ENHRY, SYGVKD. The CDR3 region has the DNA TGTGCCATCCAACAGGGTCGAACCTACAATGAGCAGTTCTTC. Its translation: CAIQQGRTYNEQFF.

The rearrangement joins TRBV10-3 to TRBJ2-7; D may be TRBD1 or TRBD2 (5 bases each). This CDR3 has 13 residues. In germline, CDR1 is ENHRY, CDR2 SYGVKD. The ends were cut back, 8 bases at V and 2 bases at J, with 13 bases in the middle. The CDR3 bases are TGTGCCATCTGGCGAGGGGCGACCTACGAGCAGTACTTC. Its translation is CAIWRGATYEQYF.

The chain carries TRBV6-1 and TRBJ2-3; weak D call: TRBD2 (5 bases). The germline V gene encodes CDR1 MNHNS and CDR2 SASEGT. Trimming removed 3 bases at V and 10 bases at J, with 14 bases between. The CDR3 has 13 residues. In nucleotides, the CDR3 is TGTGCCAGCAGTGACCTTCGGGAACACGCGCAGTATTTT. Translated, it gives CASSDLREHAQYF.

This clone was counted only a few times. The chain has TRBV10-2 and TRBJ2-2; D is uncertain. This CDR3 contains 13 residues. Germline CDR1 WSHSY, CDR2 SAAADI. Trimming cost V 4 bases and J 6 bases, with 9 bases left between them. CDR3 in DNA: TGCGCCAGCAGTGTACTAAACGCCGGGGAGCTGTTTTTT. Its translation: CASSVLNAGELFF.

This chain joins TRBV4-2 and TRBJ1-2, with D possibly being TRBD1 (5 bases). CDR1 is LGHNA and CDR2 is YNFKEQ in the germline V gene. V was cut by 1 base and J by 8 bases, with 17 bases left in between. The CDR3 sequence is 15 residues long. The CDR3, as DNA: TGTGCCAGCAGCCAAGTACGAGGGGCCTTTAACGGCTACACCTTC. It specifies CASSQVRGAFNGYTF.

The chain uses TRBV7-2 and TRBJ1-1, with D unresolved. The CDR3 runs 14 residues. CDR1 is SGHTA, CDR2 FQGNSA, per germline. The V and J ends lost 1 base and 7 bases respectively, with 13 bases between them. The CDR3 protein is CASSLGSRAGEAFF. CDR3 DNA sequence: TGTGCCAGCAGCTTAGGATCCCGGGCGGGTGAAGCTTTCTTT.

This clone was seen just once. The genes are TRBV29-1 and TRBJ2-1; 8 bases align to TRBD2. Trimming cost V 7 bases and J 7 bases; bases outside gene matches: 9. The germline CDR1 and CDR2 sequences are SQVTM and ANQGSEA. The CDR3 runs 13 residues. The CDR3 sequence: CSAQGGGPNEQFF. The CDR3 DNA follows: TGCAGCGCACAAGGCGGGGGGCCGAATGAGCAGTTCTTC.

This clone was counted many times. Different DNA sequences within this sample yield the same CDR3. The chain joins TRBV5-4 to TRBJ2-3; D is possibly TRBD2 (6 bases). V was clipped by 0 bases and J by 4 bases, with 12 bases between them. Per germline, CDR1 SGHNT and CDR2 YYREEE (reference sequence). The CDR3 is 15 residues long. CDR3 sequence reads: CASSLAGGAADTQYF. The CDR3 DNA is TGTGCCAGCAGCTTGGCAGGCGGGGCAGCAGATACGCAGTATTTT.

V usage is TRBV7-2 and J usage is TRBJ2-2, with D possibly matching TRBD1 (6 bases). Germline V CDR1 and CDR2: SGHTA, FQGNSA. Trimming removed 5 bases from V and 4 bases from J, with 14 bases in between. The CDR3 extends over 15 amino acids. For the CDR3, the DNA is TGTGCCAGCAGCCCGGACAGAGGGTTCACCGGGGAGCTGTTTTTT. Translation: CASSPDRGFTGELFF. The full variable domain, its missing parts supplied by reference TRBV7-2 and TRBJ2-2, is GAGVSQSPSNKVTEKGKDVELRCDPISGHTALYWYRQSLGQGLEFLIYFQGNSAPDKSGLPSDRFSAERTGGSVSTLTIQRTQQEDSAVYLCASSPDRGFTGELFFGEGSRLTVL.

This clone appeared many times. This chain links TRBV6-1 with TRBJ2-1; D is undetermined. V lost 6 bases and J 7 bases, leaving 7 bases between the germline ends. The germline CDR1 and CDR2 sequences are MNHNS and SASEGT. The CDR3 runs 11 residues. CDR3: CASSLNNEQFF. DNA of the CDR3: TGTGCCAGCAGCCTAAATAATGAGCAGTTCTTC.

This clone was seen just once. V and J are TRBV5-1 and TRBJ1-5; D remains unclear. The CDR3 runs to 15 residues. Germline lookup yields CDR1 SGHRS and CDR2 YFSETQ. Trimming pared 0 bases from V and 6 bases from J, leaving 13 bases between. The CDR3 loop reads CASSLEGVLGQPQHF. CDR3 DNA: TGCGCCAGCAGCTTGGAAGGCGTTCTGGGTCAGCCCCAGCATTTT.

The genes are TRBV5-6 and TRBJ1-6; D remains ambiguous. Germline CDR1 and CDR2: SGHDT and YYEEEE. Trimming took 4 bases from V and 7 from J, leaving 18 bases between them. The CDR3 covers 16 residues. This chain's CDR3 is CASSIGSLDKNSPLHF. CDR3 DNA: TGTGCCAGCAGCATTGGAAGCCTGGATAAGAATTCACCCCTCCACTTT.

The gene calls are TRBV2 and TRBJ2-5; D perhaps matches TRBD2 (6 bases). This CDR3 region has 15 residues. Germline-derived CDR1 and CDR2 are SNHLY and FYNNEI. The V and J ends lost 4 bases and 5 bases respectively, with 17 bases between them. The CDR3 region has the DNA TGTGCCAGCAGTGGGTTTGGTAGCGGAGGGGAGACCCAGTACTTC. This gives the protein CASSGFGSGGETQYF.

This chain links TRBV7-2 with TRBJ2-7, with 7 positions matching TRBD1. From germline, CDR1 is SGHTA and CDR2 FQGNSA. V lost 5 bases to trimming and J lost 5 bases; unmatched junction nucleotides: 9. The CDR3 extends over 14 amino acids. The CDR3: CASSERTGPHEQYF. The CDR3 region has the DNA TGTGCCAGCAGCGAGAGGACAGGTCCCCACGAGCAGTACTTC.

This clone is a singleton in its sample. The CDR3 nucleotides are TGTGCCAGCAGTACAATGGGGGGGGCCGCCTACGAGCAGTACTTC. As protein: CASSTMGGAAYEQYF. The chain joins TRBV9 to TRBJ2-7; possibly TRBD2 for D (7 bases). The length of the CDR3 is 15 residues. The germline gives CDR1 SGDLS, CDR2 YYNGEE. Trimming took off 5 bases at V and 2 bases at J, with 17 bases between the two ends.

About this clone: Other nucleotide sequences from this sample produce the same CDR3. The chain joins TRBV5-1 to TRBJ2-3; 8 nucleotides agree with TRBD1. The CDR3 contains 15 residues. The ends lost 4 bases at V and 2 bases at J; junction bases unmatched: 6. CDR1 is SGHRS and CDR2 is YFSETQ in the germline V gene. The CDR3 loop is CASSNGQGNTDTQYF. The CDR3 DNA is TGCGCCAGCAGCAACGGACAGGGTAACACAGATACGCAGTATTTT.

There are many counts of this clone. The chain uses TRBV15 and TRBJ1-5; D unresolved. The length of the CDR3 is 13 residues. Trimming shortened V by 6 bases and J by 6 bases, and 12 bases separated the two germline ends. Germline V gene lookup returns CDR1 LNHNV and CDR2 YYDKDF (reference sequence). The CDR3 sequence is CATSQQRGQPQHF. CDR3 in DNA: TGTGCCACCAGTCAACAAAGAGGTCAGCCCCAGCATTTT.

The chain recombines TRBV10-3 with TRBJ1-5; D gene unclear. V gave up 3 bases and J gave up 0 bases, with 6 bases separating them. Germline V gene sequence: CDR1 ENHRY, CDR2 SYGVKD. The CDR3 sequence is 14 residues long. CDR3 coding DNA: TGTGCCATCAGTGAAAATGCTAGCAATCAGCCCCAGCATTTT. This codes for CAISENASNQPQHF.

This clone came up a few times. The chain carries TRBV5-1 and TRBJ1-2; D is ambiguous. The CDR3 extends over 14 amino acids. The ends were cut back, 5 bases at V and 4 bases at J, with 15 bases in the middle. Germline lookup yields CDR1 SGHRS and CDR2 YFSETQ. DNA for the CDR3: TGCGCCAGCAGATTAAACGAGGTGACCTATGGCTACACCTTC. Protein: CASRLNEVTYGYTF.

This clone has ten or more counts. The rearrangement links TRBV30 to TRBJ1-4; D uncertain. The germline V gene encodes CDR1 GTSNPN and CDR2 SVGIG (reference sequence). V was trimmed by 3 bases and J by 8 bases, leaving 16 bases between them. The CDR3 spans 14 residues. CDR3 DNA sequence: TGTGCCTGGAGGTCCGGTGTGATAGAAGAAAAACTGTTTTTT. Amino acids: CAWRSGVIEEKLFF.

The sample holds one count of this clone. The chain carries TRBV4-3 and TRBJ2-2; unclear D gene. V dropped 0 bases and J dropped 5 bases, with 7 bases sitting between them. CDR3 length equals 14 residues. Per germline, CDR1 LGHNA and CDR2 YSLEER. The CDR3 is CASSQESTTGELFF. DNA for the CDR3: TGCGCCAGCAGCCAAGAGAGCACGACCGGGGAGCTGTTTTTT.

V is TRBV6-6 and J is TRBJ1-5; TRBD1 matches at 7 bases. Germline V gene data show CDR1 as MNHNY and CDR2 as SVGAGI (reference sequence). The CDR3 spans 13 residues. The J segment lost 2 bases and the V segment lost 7 bases, leaving 2 bases of the junction unmatched. CDR3 protein: CASTGQGNQPQHF. The CDR3 bases are TGTGCCAGCACAGGACAGGGCAATCAGCCCCAGCATTTT.

The genes are TRBV7-9 and TRBJ1-4; 9 bases fit TRBD1. J gave up 2 bases and V 5 bases, and 9 bases lay outside the gene matches. This CDR3 spans 17 amino acids. The germline gives CDR1 SEHNR, CDR2 FQNEAQ (reference sequence). CDR3 in amino acids: CASSPRDRAGTNEKLFF. CDR3 nucleotides: TGTGCCAGCAGCCCTAGGGACAGGGCAGGGACTAATGAAAAACTGTTTTTT.

The chain recombines TRBV29-1 with TRBJ1-1; D may be TRBD1 (5 bases). The V gene's germline CDR1 is SQVTM and CDR2 ANQGSEA. V was cut by 2 bases and J by 1 base, with 14 bases left in between. CDR3 size: 15 residues. CDR3 DNA sequence: TGCAGCGTTGAACAGGGATTGAGTGCGAACACTGAAGCTTTCTTT. Its protein is CSVEQGLSANTEAFF.

The V and J genes are TRBV30 and TRBJ1-2, with TRBD1 identical over 7 bases. After removal of 1 base from V and 9 bases from J, the junction contained 11 bases not matched to a gene. This CDR3 has 14 residues. The V gene's germline CDR1 is GTSNPN and CDR2 SVGIG (reference sequence). CDR3 sequence: CAWSAPGTEGRYTF. In DNA form, the CDR3 reads TGTGCCTGGAGTGCCCCCGGGACAGAGGGCCGCTACACCTTC.

This clone was seen only once. The rearrangement joins TRBV5-4 to TRBJ2-3, with 14 bases that match TRBD2. V shed 3 bases and J 3 bases; nucleotides not matched to a gene: 6. Germline assignment: CDR1 SGHNT and CDR2 YYREEE (reference sequence). The CDR3 sequence is 17 residues long. The CDR3 nucleotides are TGTGCCAGCAGCTCGGGACTAGCGGGAGTACGAACAGATACGCAGTATTTT. Its protein product is CASSSGLAGVRTDTQYF.

This clone has more than one count but fewer than ten. The V and J genes are TRBV2 and TRBJ2-7; D remains ambiguous. V dropped 1 base and J dropped 6 bases, with 4 bases sitting between them. Germline V gene sequence: CDR1 SNHLY, CDR2 FYNNEI. The CDR3 is made up of 11 amino acids. The CDR3 DNA reads as TGTGCCAGCAGTGAAGACGGCGAGCAGTACTTC. Translated, it gives CASSEDGEQYF.

This clone was observed a few times. The chain carries TRBV18 and TRBJ1-1; tentative D call: TRBD1 (5 bases). V was pared by 6 bases and J by 1 base, with 15 bases between. Germline V CDR1 and CDR2: KGHSH, LQKENI. The CDR3 consists of 15 residues. CDR3 in amino acids: CASSLGSRENTEAFF. CDR3 DNA sequence: TGTGCCAGCTCTCTGGGAAGCAGGGAGAACACTGAAGCTTTCTTT.

In this sample, this clone turned up once. CDR3 amino acids: CASSVTGAAADTQYF. The CDR3 DNA reads as TGTGCCAGCAGTGTCACGGGAGCCGCGGCAGATACGCAGTATTTT. The rearrangement joins TRBV2 to TRBJ2-3; maybe TRBD2 (6 bases). Germline CDR1 is SNHLY and CDR2 is FYNNEI. Trimming took off 4 bases at V and 4 bases at J, with 15 bases between the two ends. This CDR3 contains 15 residues.